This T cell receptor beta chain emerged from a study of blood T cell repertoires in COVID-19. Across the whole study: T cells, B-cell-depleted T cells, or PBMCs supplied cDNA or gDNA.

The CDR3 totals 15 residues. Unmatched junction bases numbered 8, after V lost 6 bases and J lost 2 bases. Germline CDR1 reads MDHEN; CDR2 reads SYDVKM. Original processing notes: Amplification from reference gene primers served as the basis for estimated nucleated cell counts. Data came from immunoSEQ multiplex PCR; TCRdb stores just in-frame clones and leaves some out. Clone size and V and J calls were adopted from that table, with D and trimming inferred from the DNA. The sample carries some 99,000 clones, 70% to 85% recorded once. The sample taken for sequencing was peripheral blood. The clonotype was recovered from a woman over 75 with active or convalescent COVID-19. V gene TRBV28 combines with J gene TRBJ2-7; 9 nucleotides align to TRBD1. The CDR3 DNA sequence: TGTGCCAGCAGGCCCCCGGGACAGGGAACCTACGAGCAGTACTTC. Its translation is CASRPPGQGTYEQYF.